The 27 T cell receptor beta chains presented below share a single source sample, sequenced in a study of T cells in narcolepsy. Method: immunoSEQ multiplex PCR; TCRdb's copy keeps in-frame clones and lacks some. The table shows some 35,000 clones, with 80% to 85% occurring only once. Sequencing was done on a sample of CD45RA- memory CD4+ T cells from PBMCs. The receptors stem from a human donor with narcolepsy.

In regard to this clone: The CDR3 does not end in the conserved phenylalanine or tryptophan, so this is likely a read error. This sequence joins TRBV10-3 and TRBJ1-2, with 7 nucleotides matching TRBD1. This CDR3 contains 14 residues. CDR1 is ENHRY, CDR2 SYGVKD, per germline. V lost 6 bases, J lost 1 base, and 5 bases stayed unmatched. The CDR3 here is CAISKGAVNYGYTI. The CDR3 region has the DNA TGTGCCATCAGCAAGGGGGCCGTTAACTATGGCTACACCATC.

The V call is TRBV19, the J call TRBJ1-3, with D perhaps matching TRBD1 (6 bases). The germline gives CDR1 LNHDA, CDR2 SQIVND (reference sequence). The CDR3 is 17 residues long. Trimming left V 4 bases short and J 2 bases short, with 18 bases between. The CDR3 spells CASSTTGTGTPGNTIYF. Here the CDR3 DNA reads TGTGCCAGTAGTACAACCGGGACCGGGACACCTGGAAACACCATATATTTT. Supplemented by reference TRBV19 and TRBJ1-3, the full variable domain reads DGGITQSPKYLFRKEGQNVTLSCEQNLNHDAMYWYRQDPGQGLRLIYYSQIVNDFQKGDIAEGYSVSREKKESFPLTVTSAQKNPTAFYLCASSTTGTGTPGNTIYFGEGSWLTVV.

CDR3 DNA: TGCGCCAGCAGCTTTCTCAATGAGCAGTTCTTC. Protein product: CASSFLNEQFF. This sequence joins TRBV5-1 and TRBJ2-1; no reliable D call. The CDR3 sequence is 11 residues long. Trimming left V 2 bases short and J 6 bases short, with 3 bases between. Germline V gene sequence: CDR1 SGHRS, CDR2 YFSETQ.

The genes are TRBV11-3 and TRBJ2-2, with 12 bases fitting TRBD2. CDR3 length equals 17 residues. Germline V CDR1 and CDR2: SGHNT, YENEEA. V trimming: 1 base; J trimming: 4 bases; junction bases outside the gene matches: 4. The CDR3 loop is CASSLASSGGATGELFF. CDR3 bases: TGTGCCAGCAGCTTAGCCTCTAGCGGGGGGGCCACCGGGGAGCTGTTTTTT.

The CDR3 here is CASSPFYRARTSEQYF. CDR3 DNA sequence: TGCGCCAGCAGCCCCTTTTACAGGGCTAGAACGAGCGAGCAGTACTTC. The chain carries TRBV5-1 and TRBJ2-7, with D maybe TRBD1 (6 bases). The CDR3 spans 16 residues. The V and J ends lost 4 bases and 6 bases respectively, with 23 bases between them. Germline V gene sequence: CDR1 SGHRS, CDR2 YFSETQ.

The chain has TRBV6-5 and TRBJ1-1; perhaps TRBD1 as D (6 bases). This CDR3 has 14 amino acids. The germline V and J ends were trimmed by 5 bases and 0 bases, with 10 bases remaining between them. Germline V gene sequence: CDR1 MNHEY, CDR2 SVGAGI. In DNA, the CDR3 is TGTGCCAGCAGTGATGGGGGCGTGAACACTGAAGCTTTCTTT. It encodes CASSDGGVNTEAFF.

V gene TRBV29-1 combines with J gene TRBJ1-2; D might be TRBD1 (6 bases). The CDR3 extends over 14 amino acids. The V end was cut by 0 bases, the J end by 5 bases, with 13 bases between. The V gene's germline CDR1 is SQVTM and CDR2 ANQGSEA. The CDR3 reads CSVEDWQGPYGYTF. CDR3 bases: TGCAGCGTTGAAGATTGGCAGGGGCCTTATGGCTACACCTTC.

This chain links TRBV10-1 with TRBJ1-5, with 8 bases identical to TRBD1. The germline V gene encodes CDR1 WNHNN and CDR2 SYGVQD (reference sequence). V was pared by 2 bases and J by 1 base, with 16 bases of the junction left unmatched. This CDR3 is 20 amino acids long. The CDR3 nucleotides read TGCGCCAGCAGTGAGCGGGCTCGGGACAGGACCGTTTGGAGCAATCAGCCCCAGCATTTT. Residues: CASSERARDRTVWSNQPQHF.

This clone occurred a few times. The chain combines TRBV29-1 with TRBJ2-2; 9 bases are shared with TRBD1. The CDR3 is made up of 14 amino acids. The trim removed 6 bases at V and 6 bases at J, leaving 8 bases unmatched. CDR1 is SQVTM and CDR2 is ANQGSEA in the germline V gene. The DNA for the CDR3 is TGCAGCGTGATCCGGGACAGGGATGCCGGGGAGCTGTTTTTT. Its translation is CSVIRDRDAGELFF.

The chain combines TRBV18 with TRBJ1-4; 7 nucleotides match TRBD1. Germline loops: CDR1 KGHSH, CDR2 LQKENI. The trim removed 3 bases at V and 8 bases at J, leaving 9 bases unmatched. The CDR3 contains 15 residues. Written as DNA, the CDR3 is TGTGCCAGCTCACCGAACAGGGGATCAGGGGAAAAACTGTTTTTT. The encoded protein is CASSPNRGSGEKLFF.

The rearrangement uses TRBV5-4 and TRBJ2-1, with 10 bases aligning to TRBD2. The CDR3 has 14 residues. Germline lookup yields CDR1 SGHNT and CDR2 YYREEE (reference sequence). V lost 1 base and J lost 10; bases outside the gene matches: 5. CDR3 sequence reads: CASSLKTSGAEQFF. The CDR3 coding sequence is TGTGCCAGCAGCTTGAAAACTAGCGGGGCCGAGCAGTTCTTC.

The chain employs TRBV5-1 and TRBJ1-3; the D gene is possibly TRBD1 (6 bases). CDR1 and CDR2 (germline): SGHRS, YFSETQ. Trimming stripped 4 bases from V and 4 bases from J, with 9 bases between. CDR3 length equals 13 residues. In DNA, the CDR3 is TGCGCCAGCAGCGTGGGGGCAGGAAACACCATATATTTT. As protein: CASSVGAGNTIYF. The whole variable domain, filled in from reference TRBV5-1 and TRBJ1-3, reads KAGVTQTPRYLIKTRGQQVTLSCSPISGHRSVSWYQQTPGQGLQFLFEYFSETQRNKGNFPGRFSGRQFSNSRSEMNVSTLELGDSALYLCASSVGAGNTIYFGEGSWLTVV.

The chain recombines TRBV30 with TRBJ1-2; TRBD1 matches 8 bases. Germline V gene lookup returns CDR1 GTSNPN and CDR2 SVGIG (reference sequence). Trimming at V came to 4 bases and at J to 5 bases, leaving 15 bases not matched to a gene. This CDR3 contains 16 residues. The CDR3 sequence is CAWIPGQARYGYGYTF. CDR3 bases: TGTGCCTGGATTCCGGGACAGGCGCGTTATGGTTATGGCTACACCTTC.

The rearrangement links TRBV5-1 to TRBJ2-5; D is perhaps TRBD1 or TRBD2 (5 bases each). Germline V gives CDR1 SGHRS, CDR2 YFSETQ. The CDR3 is 16 amino acids. Trimming removed 4 bases at V and 4 bases at J, with 20 bases between. CDR3 nucleotide sequence: TGCGCCAGCAGCCGATCAGGGACGGCGGCTGGAGAGACCCAGTACTTC. Its protein product is CASSRSGTAAGETQYF.

The chain couples TRBV5-1 to TRBJ2-7; possible D gene TRBD2, 6 bases. The CDR3 is made up of 15 amino acids. V was cut by 0 bases and J by 1 base, with 11 bases left in between. Germline assignment: CDR1 SGHRS and CDR2 YFSETQ. The CDR3 loop reads CASSLGLAESYEQYF. The DNA of the CDR3 is TGCGCCAGCAGCTTGGGGTTAGCGGAGTCCTACGAGCAGTACTTC.

The rearrangement uses TRBV10-1 and TRBJ2-2; 11 bases agree with TRBD2. This CDR3 is built from 13 residues. The V and J ends lost 3 bases and 15 bases, in that order; junction bases with no gene match: 6. Germline lookup yields CDR1 WNHNN and CDR2 SYGVQD (reference sequence). The CDR3 nucleotides are TGCGCCAGCAGTGAAGGTAGCGGGAGGGCCGTGTTTTTT. This translates into CASSEGSGRAVFF.

The J gene is TRBJ2-3, the V gene TRBV12-5, with 9 bases fitting TRBD1. V dropped 5 bases and J dropped 7; count of bases not matched to a gene: 13. The CDR3 has 16 residues. The germline CDR1 and CDR2 sequences are LGHNT and FRNRAP. CDR3 sequence (DNA): TGTGCTAGTGGTCCATTAGGGGGGACAGGGAGGAATACGCAGTATTTT. This translates into CASGPLGGTGRNTQYF.

This chain uses TRBV6-5 with TRBJ2-7; 10 bases fit TRBD1. This CDR3 has 15 residues. The trim removed 6 bases at V and 5 bases at J, leaving 10 bases unmatched. Germline V gene lookup returns CDR1 MNHEY and CDR2 SVGAGI. CDR3 in DNA: TGTGCCAGCAGAAAGGCCGGGACAGGGGTTAACGAGCAGTACTTC. Translated: CASRKAGTGVNEQYF.

The chain recombines TRBV20-1 with TRBJ1-1; no reliable D call. From germline, CDR1 is DFQATT and CDR2 SNEGSKA (reference sequence). V was pared by 5 bases and J by 6 bases, with 4 bases between. This CDR3 spans 9 amino acids. The CDR3: CSAGPEAFF. Here the CDR3 DNA reads TGCAGTGCTGGACCTGAAGCTTTCTTT.

This chain's CDR3 is CASSIRDNQETQYF. CDR3 in DNA: TGTGCCAGTAGTATTCGGGACAATCAAGAGACCCAGTACTTC. This chain joins TRBV19 and TRBJ2-5, with D tentatively TRBD1 (6 bases). The CDR3 extends over 14 amino acids. The germline V and J ends were trimmed by 3 bases and 2 bases, with 10 bases remaining between them. Germline V gene data show CDR1 as LNHDA and CDR2 as SQIVND (reference sequence). The whole variable domain, filled in from reference TRBV19 and TRBJ2-5, reads DGGITQSPKYLFRKEGQNVTLSCEQNLNHDAMYWYRQDPGQGLRLIYYSQIVNDFQKGDIAEGYSVSREKKESFPLTVTSAQKNPTAFYLCASSIRDNQETQYFGPGTRLLVL.

Only a few counts were recorded for this clone. The rearrangement joins TRBV27 to TRBJ2-5; D not certain. Germline V lookup: CDR1 MNHEY, CDR2 SMNVEV (reference sequence). Trimming cost V 5 bases and J 1 base, with 11 bases left between them. CDR3 length: 14 amino acids. The CDR3 here is CASSPSRLQETQYF. DNA for the CDR3: TGTGCCAGCAGTCCCTCCCGGCTCCAAGAGACCCAGTACTTC.

This sequence joins TRBV2 and TRBJ2-3; D is uncertain. Deletions cut 6 bases from V and 6 bases from J, with 13 bases between. This CDR3 has 13 amino acids. Germline values: CDR1 SNHLY, CDR2 FYNNEI. CDR3: CASSQEPRDTQYF. In DNA form, the CDR3 reads TGTGCCAGCAGCCAGGAGCCCAGGGATACGCAGTATTTT.

The V call is TRBV4-1, the J call TRBJ1-2; 8 bases match TRBD1. CDR1 MGHRA and CDR2 YSYEKL come from the germline V gene. The J segment lost 3 bases and the V segment lost 1 base, leaving 19 bases of the junction unmatched. The CDR3 loop spans 20 amino acids. In DNA form, the CDR3 reads TGCGCCAGCAGCCAAGGTAGAGGCCGAGACAGGGGCCCCACGGACTATGGCTACACCTTC. Translated, it gives CASSQGRGRDRGPTDYGYTF.

V is TRBV5-1 and J is TRBJ1-2, with a weak D call TRBD1 (6 bases). CDR3 length equals 15 residues. Between the trimmed V and J ends, which lost 1 base and 3 bases, there was a span of 13 bases. The germline gives CDR1 SGHRS, CDR2 YFSETQ. CDR3 coding DNA: TGCGCCAGCAGCTTGACAGGGCCCCTCGACTATGGCTACACCTTC. Its protein product is CASSLTGPLDYGYTF.

The CDR3 here is CASTLGDSPLHF. DNA for the CDR3: TGTGCCAGCACCCTAGGGGATTCACCCCTCCACTTT. The chain carries TRBV28 and TRBJ1-6, with D possibly TRBD1 on 5 matching bases. CDR1 is MDHEN, CDR2 SYDVKM, per germline. Deletions cut 7 bases from V and 8 bases from J, with 9 bases between. This CDR3 has 12 amino acids.

The rearrangement uses TRBV5-1 and TRBJ2-2, with 10 bases aligning to TRBD2. CDR1 is SGHRS and CDR2 is YFSETQ in the germline V gene. The V gene end was trimmed by 4 bases and the J gene end by 5 bases; junction bases not matched to a gene: 2. The CDR3 is made up of 14 amino acids. The CDR3 bases are TGCGCCAGCAGCCCGGGACTAGCGACCGGGGAGCTGTTTTTT. Translation: CASSPGLATGELFF.

This rearrangement joins TRBV7-8 to TRBJ2-2; no firm D call. V lost 7 bases, J lost 4 bases, and 4 bases lay in between. The CDR3 consists of 11 residues. Germline V gene sequence: CDR1 SGHVS, CDR2 FQNEAQ. CDR3 protein: CASKSTGELFF. CDR3 coding DNA: TGTGCCAGCAAAAGCACCGGGGAGCTGTTTTTT.